These 20 T cell receptor beta chains were all obtained from the same sample, sequenced in a study of identical twins. TCRdb re-analysed the 5' RACE reads in MiXCR, keeping a single row per CDR3 protein. The data hold hundreds of thousands of distinct CDR3 sequences, with about 24% observed a single time. These same records also appear under a second study, on T cells expressing NK-cell markers.

The sequencing input was CD4+ T cells sorted from blood. The receptors come from a woman aged 18-29 years in good health.

There are a few counts of this clonotype. The chain joins TRBV21-1 to TRBJ2-2; TRBD2, the D gene given by the table, was not confirmed from the DNA. TRBV21-1 is deemed a pseudogene. CDR3 length: 20 residues. CDR3 protein: CASIPRQTSGRDWGTGELFF. The CDR3 nucleotides are TGTGCCAGCATCCCAAGGCAGACTAGCGGGAGGGATTGGGGCACCGGGGAGCTGTTTTTT.

J is TRBJ2-2 and V is TRBV5-1, with 11 bases aligning to TRBD2. The germline V gene has CDR1 SGHRS and CDR2 YFSETQ. V lost 4 bases and J lost 4; bases outside the gene matches: 0. CDR3 length: 14 amino acids. The CDR3 region is CASSLAGGTGELFF. The DNA of the CDR3 is TGCGCCAGCAGCCTAGCGGGAGGCACCGGGGAGCTGTTTTTT.

V and J are TRBV6-5 and TRBJ2-3; 8 bases agree with TRBD2. V lost 3 bases and J lost 6; bases outside the gene matches: 2. The germline V gene has CDR1 MNHEY and CDR2 SVGAGI. The CDR3 loop spans 13 amino acids. CDR3 nucleotides: TGTGCCAGCAGTTATCGCGGGGGGGATACGCAGTATTTT. It encodes CASSYRGGDTQYF.

This sequence joins TRBV10-3 and TRBJ1-1, with 7 bases matching TRBD1. CDR1 ENHRY and CDR2 SYGVKD come from the germline V gene. J was trimmed by 3 bases and V by 10 bases; bases with no gene match: 8. The CDR3 loop spans 13 amino acids. This chain's CDR3 is CAKSTGMDTEAFF. CDR3 bases: TGTGCCAAATCGACAGGGATGGACACTGAAGCTTTCTTT.

This clonotype was counted only a few times. V gene TRBV20-1 combines with J gene TRBJ2-7, with D hard to call. In germline, CDR1 is DFQATT, CDR2 SNEGSKA (reference sequence). V was shortened by 3 bases and J by 2 bases, with 14 bases between the two germline ends. CDR3 length: 14 amino acids. The CDR3 DNA reads TGCAGTGCTAGGCCCTCGGGCTTAACCTACGAGCAGTACTTC. Amino acids: CSARPSGLTYEQYF.

The rearrangement uses TRBV5-1 and TRBJ1-2; D is perhaps TRBD1 (5 bases). Germline V gene data show CDR1 as SGHRS and CDR2 as YFSETQ. V gave up 0 bases and J gave up 8 bases, with 20 bases separating them. This CDR3 contains 16 residues. As DNA, the CDR3 is TGCGCCAGCAGCTTGGGGTTTCCCGGGACCGCCCGGGGCTACACCTTC. This encodes CASSLGFPGTARGYTF.

The chain employs TRBV9 and TRBJ2-7; D may be TRBD2 (6 bases). The CDR3 has 17 amino acids. Trimming shortened V by 5 bases and J by 0 bases, and 21 bases separated the two germline ends. Per germline, CDR1 SGDLS and CDR2 YYNGEE. The CDR3 nucleotides are TGTGCCAGCAGGTACCAGGCCGGCCGGGACTGCTCCTACGAGCAGTACTTC. Translation gives CASRYQAGRDCSYEQYF.

This chain links TRBV12-3 or TRBV12-4 with TRBJ1-1; a weak D match, TRBD1 (5 bases). Trimming took off 7 bases at V and 1 base at J, with 10 bases between the two ends. The CDR3 length is 13 residues. CDR3 loop: CASTWGPNTEAFF. The CDR3 coding sequence is TGTGCCAGCACCTGGGGACCGAACACTGAAGCTTTCTTT.

Only one count was recorded for this clonotype. The genes are TRBV19 and TRBJ1-1; TRBD1 matches 11 bases. Germline CDR1 reads LNHDA; CDR2 reads SQIVND (reference sequence). This CDR3 comprises 13 residues. J lost 6 bases, V lost 6 bases, and 3 bases had no gene match. The CDR3 spells CASRGQGVSEAFF. CDR3 coding DNA: TGTGCCAGTAGGGGACAGGGGGTGTCTGAAGCTTTCTTT. Filled out from reference TRBV19 and TRBJ1-1, the complete variable domain reads DGGITQSPKYLFRKEGQNVTLSCEQNLNHDAMYWYRQDPGQGLRLIYYSQIVNDFQKGDIAEGYSVSREKKESFPLTVTSAQKNPTAFYLCASRGQGVSEAFFGQGTRLTVV.

This clonotype was detected a few times. This chain uses TRBV29-1 with TRBJ1-5, with D perhaps TRBD1 (6 bases). Trimming removed 0 bases at V and 4 bases at J, with 7 bases between. CDR1 and CDR2 from the germline V gene are SQVTM and ANQGSEA. The CDR3 runs 13 residues. CDR3 coding DNA: TGCAGCGTTGAAGAGCAGGGGAATCAGCCCCAGCATTTT. Translating it yields CSVEEQGNQPQHF.

This clonotype was recorded a few times. The chain has TRBV2 and TRBJ1-1, with D maybe TRBD1 (5 bases). CDR3 length: 14 residues. V was pared by 5 bases and J by 7 bases, with 17 bases between. Germline CDR1 is SNHLY and CDR2 is FYNNEI. The CDR3 spells CASSPNRDYGEAFF. The CDR3, as DNA: TGTGCCAGCAGTCCCAACCGGGACTATGGTGAAGCTTTCTTT.

This sequence joins TRBV2 and TRBJ2-1, with TRBD2 matching 8 bases. V lost 1 base, J lost 0 bases, and 14 bases stayed unmatched. From germline, CDR1 is SNHLY and CDR2 FYNNEI. CDR3 length: 20 amino acids. The CDR3 DNA is TGTGCCAGCAGTGAAGGCTTTGTAGCGGGGATACGGAGCTCCTACAATGAGCAGTTCTTC. Encoded protein: CASSEGFVAGIRSSYNEQFF.

The chain uses TRBV7-9 and TRBJ2-1; possible D gene TRBD1, 6 bases. Trimming stripped 2 bases from V and 2 bases from J, with 10 bases between. Per the germline V gene, CDR1 is SEHNR and CDR2 is FQNEAQ (reference sequence). The CDR3 has 15 residues. CDR3 nucleotide sequence: TGTGCCAGCAGCTTAATAGGGACACCCTACAATGAGCAGTTCTTC. Translation: CASSLIGTPYNEQFF.

The CDR3 bases are TGCGCCAGCAGCGAAACGACAGGGTCCCCCGGTATTCAGTACTTC. Translating it yields CASSETTGSPGIQYF. The rearrangement uses TRBV5-1 and TRBJ2-4; 7 bases match TRBD1. The V and J ends lost 4 bases and 10 bases, in that order; junction bases with no gene match: 14. Germline V CDR1 and CDR2: SGHRS, YFSETQ. The CDR3 spans 15 residues.

Many counts were recorded for this clonotype. The chain couples TRBV7-2 to TRBJ2-3; D not certain. Trimming pared 0 bases from V and 2 bases from J, leaving 3 bases between. Germline values: CDR1 SGHTA, CDR2 FQGNSA. The CDR3 has 13 amino acids. The CDR3 loop is CASSLAYTDTQYF. For the CDR3, the DNA is TGTGCCAGCAGCTTAGCCTACACAGATACGCAGTATTTT. Full variable domain (outside the CDR3, taken from reference TRBV7-2 and TRBJ2-3): GAGVSQSPSNKVTEKGKDVELRCDPISGHTALYWYRQSLGQGLEFLIYFQGNSAPDKSGLPSDRFSAERTGGSVSTLTIQRTQQEDSAVYLCASSLAYTDTQYFGPGTRLTVL.

The V gene is TRBV12-3 or TRBV12-4, the J gene TRBJ2-5; D is unresolved. The CDR3 extends over 14 amino acids. V was clipped by 7 bases and J by 1 base, with 13 bases between them. CDR3 in amino acids: CASKRGNSQETQYF. The CDR3 bases are TGTGCCAGCAAACGCGGAAACAGCCAAGAGACCCAGTACTTC.

The chain links TRBV6-5 to TRBJ2-1; perhaps TRBD1 as D (5 bases). V was shortened by 0 bases and J by 3 bases, with 18 bases between the two germline ends. Looked up from germline, CDR1 is MNHEY and CDR2 is SVGAGI. CDR3 length: 18 residues. This CDR3 is CASSYSPYPSRGYNEQFF. CDR3 sequence (DNA): TGTGCCAGCAGTTACTCGCCCTACCCCTCTAGGGGCTACAATGAGCAGTTCTTC.

This clonotype was recorded a few times. The chain combines TRBV28 with TRBJ2-2, with 9 bases matching TRBD1. This CDR3 spans 16 amino acids. J was trimmed by 5 bases and V by 6 bases; bases with no gene match: 10. CDR1 is MDHEN, CDR2 SYDVKM, per germline. The CDR3 DNA is TGTGCCAGCAGCCACAGGGGGCTTTTCTGGACCGGGGAGCTGTTTTTT. Translation: CASSHRGLFWTGELFF.

In its sample, this clonotype was seen a few times. This sequence joins TRBV10-2 and TRBJ1-5; D is undetermined. V was pared by 5 bases and J by 6 bases, with 14 bases between. This CDR3 comprises 14 residues. The germline gives CDR1 WSHSY, CDR2 SAAADI. Written as DNA, the CDR3 is TGCGCCAGCAGTCCCCCAGGTCACGGTCAGCCCCAGCATTTT. Amino acids: CASSPPGHGQPQHF.

This rearrangement joins TRBV25-1 to TRBJ1-1, with D possibly TRBD1 on 5 matching bases. V lost 1 base and J lost 5, with 14 bases in between. The CDR3 contains 15 residues. From germline, CDR1 is MGHDK and CDR2 SYGVNS. CDR3 nucleotides: TGTGCCAGCAGTGAATCCGCAGGGTGGGTAACTGAAGCTTTCTTT. Its protein is CASSESAGWVTEAFF.